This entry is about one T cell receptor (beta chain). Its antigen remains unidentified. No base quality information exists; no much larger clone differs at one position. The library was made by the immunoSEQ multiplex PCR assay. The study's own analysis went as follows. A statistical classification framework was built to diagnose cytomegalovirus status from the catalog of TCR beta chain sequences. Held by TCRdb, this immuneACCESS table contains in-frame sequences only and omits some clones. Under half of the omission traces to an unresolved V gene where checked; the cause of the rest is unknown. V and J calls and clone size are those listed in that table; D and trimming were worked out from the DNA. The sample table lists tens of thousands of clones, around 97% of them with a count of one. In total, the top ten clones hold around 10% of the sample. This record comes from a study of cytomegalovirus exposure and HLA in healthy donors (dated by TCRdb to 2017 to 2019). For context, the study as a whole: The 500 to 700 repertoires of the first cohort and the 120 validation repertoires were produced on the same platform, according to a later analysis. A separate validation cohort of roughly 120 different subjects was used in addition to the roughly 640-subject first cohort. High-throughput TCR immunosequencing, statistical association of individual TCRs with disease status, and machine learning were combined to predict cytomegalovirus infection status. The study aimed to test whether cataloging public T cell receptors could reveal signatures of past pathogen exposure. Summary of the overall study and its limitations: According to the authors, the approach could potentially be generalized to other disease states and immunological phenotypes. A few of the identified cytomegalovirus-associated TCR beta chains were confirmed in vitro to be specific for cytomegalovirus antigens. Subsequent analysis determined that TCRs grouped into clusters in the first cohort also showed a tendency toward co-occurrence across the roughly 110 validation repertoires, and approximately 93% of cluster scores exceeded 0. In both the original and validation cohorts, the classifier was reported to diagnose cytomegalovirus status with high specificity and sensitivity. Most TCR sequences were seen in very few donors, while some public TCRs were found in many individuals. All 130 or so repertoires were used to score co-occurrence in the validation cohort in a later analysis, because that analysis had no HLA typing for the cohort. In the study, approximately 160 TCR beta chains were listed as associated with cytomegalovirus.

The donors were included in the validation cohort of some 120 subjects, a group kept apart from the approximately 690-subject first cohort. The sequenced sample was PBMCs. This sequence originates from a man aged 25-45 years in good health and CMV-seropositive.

The CDR3 is CASSLVTRNEQFF. The DNA sequence reads TGCGCCAGCAGCTTGGTGACTCGGAATGAGCAGTTCTTC. The V and J genes are TRBV5-1 and TRBJ2-1; no confident D gene assignment can be made. The CDR3 runs 13 amino acids, cysteine and phenylalanine included. Only CDR3 DNA remains: 39 bases, in frame from the first base. Relative to germline, V is 0 bases shorter and J is 7 bases shorter, with 8 bases between their ends. The germline V gene supplies CDR1 SGHRS and CDR2 YFSETQ.